There are a few counts of the clone carrying this T cell receptor beta chain. What it binds is not known. V was clipped by 5 bases and J by 1 base; unmatched bases: 7. The CDR3 consists of 15 residues. Germline values: CDR1 LNHNV, CDR2 YYDKDF (reference sequence). Individual cDNA molecules were tagged with unique molecular identifiers, the study reported. TCRdb re-derived calls from the 5' RACE reads in MiXCR, one entry per CDR3 protein. This table holds 40,000 to 50,000 distinct CDR3 sequences, around 7% found once. The source of the sample is a study of early T cells in non-severe SARS-CoV-2 infection. Study as a whole: Bulk RNA isolated from unsorted whole blood underwent sequencing; chains were not paired. Study-level points and caveats: Sequences matched to VDJdb favored anti-spike CD8 responses, while private and CD4 specificities were missed.

This sequence joins TRBV15 and TRBJ2-7; TRBD1 matches at 8 bases. The sample consisted of whole blood. The receptor's source is an adult who was a healthcare worker with PCR-confirmed SARS-CoV-2 infection or an uninfected control (not recorded which). The CDR3: CATSVSRDRSYEQYF. DNA for the CDR3: TGTGCCACCAGCGTAAGTAGGGACAGGTCCTACGAGCAGTACTTC.